The next 27 T cell receptor beta chains were all read from a single sample in a study of T cells in Graves' hyperthyroidism and ophthalmopathy. The investigators amplified TCR beta CDR3 regions from RNA transcripts. The HTBI set primed first-round TCR CDR3 RT-PCR. Each CDR3 protein gets one entry after TCRdb re-called the multiplex PCR reads with MiXCR. Of 660,000 or so distinct CDR3 sequences in the sample, roughly 20% were seen once. Sequencing was performed on blood. Source of these receptors: a man aged 25-45 years with Graves' ophthalmopathy.

This clonotype was seen a handful of times. This rearrangement joins TRBV7-9 to TRBJ1-4; D not resolved. V lost 4 bases, J lost 7 bases, and 7 bases lay in between. The CDR3 extends over 12 amino acids. Germline V CDR1 and CDR2: SEHNR, FQNEAQ (reference sequence). CDR3 sequence: CASSSRSEKLFF. The CDR3 DNA follows: TGTGCCAGCAGCTCCCGCAGTGAAAAACTGTTTTTT.

This clonotype was seen a handful of times. V usage is TRBV3-1 and J usage is TRBJ2-6, with a tentative D call TRBD1 (6 bases). The CDR3 contains 16 residues. CDR1 is LGHDT and CDR2 is YNNKEL in the germline V gene (reference sequence). Trimming stripped 6 bases from V and 0 bases from J, with 12 bases between. CDR3 sequence reads: CASRRSGDSGANVLTF. The DNA of the CDR3 is TGTGCCAGCAGGCGATCAGGGGACTCTGGGGCCAACGTCCTGACTTTC.

The chain is built from TRBV4-3 and TRBJ1-1; D is unresolved. The V end lost 0 bases, the J end lost 0 bases, and 11 bases lay between the germline ends. The length of the CDR3 is 16 residues. The V gene's germline CDR1 is LGHNA and CDR2 YSLEER. The CDR3 DNA follows: TGCGCCAGCAGCCAAGAGGTGGGAGCCATGAACACTGAAGCTTTCTTT. This translates into CASSQEVGAMNTEAFF.

The chain links TRBV20-1 to TRBJ2-5; D is ambiguous. Trimming removed 5 bases from V and 0 bases from J, with 16 bases in between. This CDR3 spans 15 amino acids. From germline, CDR1 is DFQATT and CDR2 SNEGSKA (reference sequence). This CDR3 is CSASRHSQYQETQYF. The CDR3 DNA reads TGCAGTGCTTCCAGACATAGCCAGTACCAAGAGACCCAGTACTTC.

This clonotype was picked up many times. This chain connects TRBV2 to TRBJ2-2; D gene uncertain. CDR1 is SNHLY and CDR2 is FYNNEI in the germline V gene. V was clipped by 4 bases and J by 5 bases, with 8 bases between them. The CDR3 loop spans 13 amino acids. CDR3 DNA: TGTGCCAGCAGTGTTGGTATAACCGGGGAGCTGTTTTTT. Translated, it gives CASSVGITGELFF.

This clonotype was seen a handful of times. The chain links TRBV4-1 to TRBJ2-3; 10 bases match TRBD2. The length of the CDR3 is 16 residues. Germline CDR1 MGHRA, CDR2 YSYEKL. J lost 0 bases, V lost 1 base, and 1 base had no gene match. This CDR3 is CASSQGAGGSTDTQYF. CDR3 DNA sequence: TGCGCCAGCAGCCAAGGAGCGGGAGGGAGCACAGATACGCAGTATTTT.

This clonotype occurred a few times. This chain links TRBV5-6 with TRBJ2-7, with a possible D match to TRBD2 (5 bases). The CDR3 has 13 residues. Trimming removed 2 bases from V and 7 bases from J, with 13 bases in between. From germline, CDR1 is SGHDT and CDR2 YYEEEE. CDR3: CASSLAGIVEQYF. CDR3 nucleotides: TGTGCCAGCAGCTTAGCCGGGATCGTGGAGCAGTACTTC.

A few counts support this clonotype. This chain's CDR3 is CASNPAENTDTQYF. Written as DNA, the CDR3 is TGTGCCAGCAATCCCGCGGAGAACACAGATACGCAGTATTTT. This sequence joins TRBV6-1 and TRBJ2-3; no clear D. This CDR3 is 14 amino acids long. V gave up 7 bases and J gave up 2 bases, with 13 bases separating them. CDR1 MNHNS and CDR2 SASEGT come from the germline V gene.

The rearrangement uses TRBV7-9 and TRBJ2-4; D is undetermined. Per germline, CDR1 SEHNR and CDR2 FQNEAQ (reference sequence). Between the trimmed V and J ends, which lost 5 bases and 11 bases, there was a span of 13 bases. CDR3 size: 12 residues. CDR3 loop: CASSGRFEVQYF. The CDR3 nucleotides read TGTGCCAGCAGCGGACGTTTTGAGGTTCAGTACTTC. Using reference TRBV7-9 and TRBJ2-4 for the parts outside the CDR3, the full variable domain is DTGVSQNPRHKITKRGQNVTFRCDPISEHNRLYWYRQTLGQGPEFLTYFQNEAQLEKSRLLSDRFSAERPKGSFSTLEIQRTEQGDSAMYLCASSGRFEVQYFGAGTRLSVL.

V is TRBV30 and J is TRBJ2-7; D perhaps matches TRBD1 (6 bases). The germline V and J ends were trimmed by 3 bases and 7 bases, with 16 bases remaining between them. This CDR3 spans 13 amino acids. The germline gives CDR1 GTSNPN, CDR2 SVGIG (reference sequence). CDR3 coding DNA: TGTGCCTGGAGAGGGGGACCATGGGGGGAGCAGTACTTC. Protein: CAWRGGPWGEQYF. Looking up the rest from reference TRBV30 and TRBJ2-7 gives the full variable domain: SQTIHQWPATLVQPVGSPLSLECTVEGTSNPNLYWYRQAAGRGLQLLFYSVGIGQISSEVPQNLSASRPQDRQFILSSKKLLLSDSGFYLCAWRGGPWGEQYFGPGTRLTVT.

The gene calls are TRBV11-2 and TRBJ2-1; 13 nucleotides match TRBD2. Germline V CDR1 and CDR2: SGHAT, FQNNGV. Losses at the gene ends were 5 bases for V and 0 bases for J; bases not matched to a gene: 13. This CDR3 contains 20 residues. The CDR3: CASSLGTSGRALYSYNEQFF. The CDR3 DNA is TGTGCCAGCAGCCTCGGAACTAGCGGGAGGGCCCTTTACTCCTACAATGAGCAGTTCTTC.

V and J are TRBV6-5 and TRBJ2-4; the match to TRBD1 covers 12 bases. The V gene's germline CDR1 is MNHEY and CDR2 SVGAGI. The V segment lost 2 bases and the J segment 6 bases; nucleotides outside the gene matches: 5. The length of the CDR3 is 16 residues. The CDR3, as DNA: TGTGCCAGCAGTTACAAGGGACAGGGGGCGATAAACATTCAGTACTTC. This encodes CASSYKGQGAINIQYF.

This clonotype occurred a few times. The chain couples TRBV28 to TRBJ2-5; D is ambiguous. CDR1 MDHEN and CDR2 SYDVKM come from the germline V gene. The CDR3 is made up of 16 amino acids. Trimming removed 5 bases at V and 5 bases at J, with 21 bases between. The DNA of the CDR3 is TGTGCCAGCAGTCCCGTTGGTGGGCCTAAGACGGAGACCCAGTACTTC. It codes for CASSPVGGPKTETQYF.

This clonotype came up many times. The genes are TRBV30 and TRBJ1-5, with 7 positions matching TRBD1. J lost 5 bases, V lost 0 bases, and 7 bases had no gene match. CDR3 size: 15 residues. Germline V gene lookup returns CDR1 GTSNPN and CDR2 SVGIG (reference sequence). The CDR3 bases are TGTGCCTGGAGTGTTGGTGGTACAGGGGATCAGCCCCAGCATTTT. Amino acids: CAWSVGGTGDQPQHF.

This clonotype was counted at least ten times. The chain has TRBV11-2 and TRBJ1-2; D remains ambiguous. Trimming took off 5 bases at V and 6 bases at J, with 13 bases between the two ends. CDR3 length equals 13 residues. CDR1 and CDR2 (germline): SGHAT, FQNNGV. CDR3 sequence: CASSPGVSHGYTF. DNA for the CDR3: TGTGCCAGCAGCCCCGGGGTATCCCATGGCTACACCTTC.

In its sample, this clonotype was seen a few times. The chain combines TRBV30 with TRBJ1-3; D perhaps matches TRBD1 (5 bases). The CDR3 length is 15 residues. CDR1 and CDR2 from the germline V gene are GTSNPN and SVGIG (reference sequence). V dropped 2 bases and J dropped 7 bases, with 18 bases sitting between them. CDR3 sequence (DNA): TGTGCCTGGAGTATGTCACAGCGGGGCTGGAACACCATATATTTT. Protein: CAWSMSQRGWNTIYF. The full variable domain, rest sourced from reference TRBV30 and TRBJ1-3, is SQTIHQWPATLVQPVGSPLSLECTVEGTSNPNLYWYRQAAGRGLQLLFYSVGIGQISSEVPQNLSASRPQDRQFILSSKKLLLSDSGFYLCAWSMSQRGWNTIYFGEGSWLTVV.

The V gene is TRBV6-2 or TRBV6-3, the J gene TRBJ1-2; TRBD1 might be the D (5 bases). CDR1 is MNHEY, CDR2 SVGEGT, per germline. The CDR3 is 13 amino acids. The V end lost 7 bases, the J end lost 2 bases, and 11 bases lay between the germline ends. The CDR3 nucleotides read TGTGCCAGCACCGTGGGGGGAAACTATGGCTACACCTTC. Protein: CASTVGGNYGYTF.

This clonotype was detected only a few times. V is TRBV5-1 and J is TRBJ2-7; D remains unclear. Trimming left V 2 bases short and J 6 bases short, with 6 bases between. This CDR3 has 11 amino acids. The germline V gene has CDR1 SGHRS and CDR2 YFSETQ. For the CDR3, the DNA is TGCGCCAGCAGCTTATCCACCGAGCAGTACTTC. This gives the protein CASSLSTEQYF.

This clonotype was detected only a few times. The rearrangement joins TRBV2 to TRBJ2-3; 9 bases match TRBD2. Germline values: CDR1 SNHLY, CDR2 FYNNEI. V was clipped by 5 bases and J by 0 bases; unmatched bases: 3. This CDR3 spans 15 amino acids. CDR3 nucleotide sequence: TGTGCCAGCAGTAGGACTAGCGCGAGCACAGATACGCAGTATTTT. This translates into CASSRTSASTDTQYF.

The chain links TRBV20-1 to TRBJ2-4; 8 nucleotides align to TRBD1. Germline assignment: CDR1 DFQATT and CDR2 SNEGSKA (reference sequence). The CDR3 spans 16 residues. V trimming: 5 bases; J trimming: 0 bases; junction bases outside the gene matches: 9. The CDR3 region has the DNA TGCAGTGCTTCCAGGGGGCTCATTGTAGCCAAAAACATTCAGTACTTC. Translating it yields CSASRGLIVAKNIQYF.

The V and J genes are TRBV2 and TRBJ2-1, with no clear D. The CDR3 covers 11 residues. Germline V gene data show CDR1 as SNHLY and CDR2 as FYNNEI. V lost 7 bases, J lost 7 bases, and 8 bases lay in between. CDR3 region: CASNRWNEQFF. The CDR3 region has the DNA TGTGCCAGCAATCGTTGGAATGAGCAGTTCTTC.

This chain connects TRBV29-1 to TRBJ1-1; no firm D call. With 4 bases removed from V and 0 bases from J, the gap between germline ends came to 9 bases. This CDR3 has 13 amino acids. From germline, CDR1 is SQVTM and CDR2 ANQGSEA. The DNA for the CDR3 is TGCAGCGTTGGCGGGAGATTGAACACTGAAGCTTTCTTT. This gives the protein CSVGGRLNTEAFF.

This clonotype was seen a handful of times. The V and J genes are TRBV27 and TRBJ2-1; 9 nucleotides agree with TRBD2. This CDR3 spans 14 amino acids. The junction had 1 base not matched to a gene; V was cut back by 4 bases and J by 3 bases. Germline V lookup: CDR1 MNHEY, CDR2 SMNVEV (reference sequence). CDR3 DNA sequence: TGTGCCAGCAGTTATAGCGGGAGCTACAATGAGCAGTTCTTC. This sequence encodes CASSYSGSYNEQFF.

In this sample, this clonotype turned up a few times. V usage is TRBV7-8 and J usage is TRBJ2-5; D is possibly TRBD1 or TRBD2 (5 bases each). Trimming took 1 base from V and 4 from J, leaving 22 bases between them. CDR3 size: 18 residues. The V gene's germline CDR1 is SGHVS and CDR2 FQNEAQ. The CDR3 spells CASSLGRGVRPRGETQYF. CDR3 bases: TGTGCCAGCAGCTTAGGAAGAGGGGTGCGTCCGAGGGGAGAGACCCAGTACTTC.

This clonotype occurred a few times. The chain employs TRBV7-2 and TRBJ1-3, with D possibly TRBD1 on 6 matching bases. The CDR3 runs 13 residues. CDR1 SGHTA and CDR2 FQGNSA come from the germline V gene. V lost 5 bases to trimming and J lost 4 bases, with 9 bases between them. As DNA, the CDR3 is TGTGCCAGCAGCACCACAGGGGGAAACACCATATATTTT. Its protein product is CASSTTGGNTIYF. Together with reference TRBV7-2 and TRBJ1-3, the CDR3 gives the full variable domain: GAGVSQSPSNKVTEKGKDVELRCDPISGHTALYWYRQSLGQGLEFLIYFQGNSAPDKSGLPSDRFSAERTGGSVSTLTIQRTQQEDSAVYLCASSTTGGNTIYFGEGSWLTVV.

V is TRBV4-2 and J is TRBJ2-5; 11 bases line up with TRBD2. Germline CDR1 and CDR2: LGHNA and YNFKEQ. With 1 base clipped from V and 5 bases from J, the junction kept 9 bases outside the gene matches. The CDR3 runs to 17 residues. Here the CDR3 reads CASSQGKGLADSETQYF. In nucleotides, the CDR3 is TGTGCCAGCAGCCAAGGAAAGGGACTAGCGGATAGTGAGACCCAGTACTTC.

V gene TRBV10-3 combines with J gene TRBJ1-1; D remains unclear. This CDR3 spans 16 amino acids. V shed 1 base and J shed 0 bases, with 12 bases lying between them. Per the germline V gene, CDR1 is ENHRY and CDR2 is SYGVKD. Here the CDR3 reads CAISEFGEDLNTEAFF. In DNA form, the CDR3 reads TGTGCCATCAGTGAGTTCGGTGAGGATTTGAACACTGAAGCTTTCTTT.